This is a list of T cell receptor beta chains from one sample in a study of blood T cell repertoires in COVID-19. Using immunoSEQ multiplex PCR, the repertoire was profiled, and TCRdb retains in-frame clones only, with some absent. The table includes more than 250,000 clones, around 90% detected once. The sample consisted of PBMCs or T cells enriched from blood (not recorded which). The receptors here all came from a woman under 30 with acute COVID-19. Each CDR3 is given with its conserved first and last residue. D genes are given only for firm matches. Size is stated for part of the rows, as once, few or many counts, or as a class when the clone is expanded.

TRBV6-5	.	TRBJ2-7	TRBD1	CASSKTGSSYEQYF	TGTGCCAGCAGCAAGACAGGGAGCTCCTACGAGCAGTACTTC
TRBV2	.	TRBJ2-3	TRBD2	CASNPGLAITDTQYF	TGTGCCAGCAATCCGGGACTAGCGATCACAGATACGCAGTATTTT
TRBV7-2	.	TRBJ1-3	.	CASSSHGNTIYF	TGTGCCAGCAGCTCCCATGGAAACACCATATATTTT
TRBV6-1	.	TRBJ1-1	TRBD1	CATDRTGATEAFF	TGTGCCACCGACCGTACAGGGGCCACTGAAGCTTTCTTT
TRBV4-2	.	TRBJ1-5	.	CASSPRGGAGQPQHF	TGTGCCAGCAGCCCCCGCGGGGGGGCGGGCCAGCCCCAGCATTTT
TRBV4-1	.	TRBJ2-7	TRBD1	CASSPGTAQTQGYEQYF	TGCGCCAGCAGCCCAGGGACAGCCCAAACCCAAGGGTACGAGCAGTACTTC
TRBV28	.	TRBJ1-1	.	CASSLTPYGRQNTEAFF	TGTGCCAGCAGTTTGACCCCGTATGGCAGACAGAACACTGAAGCTTTCTTT
TRBV6-5	.	TRBJ2-7	TRBD1	CASSRTGGHYEQYF	TGTGCCAGCAGCCGGACAGGGGGGCACTACGAGCAGTACTTC
TRBV19	.	TRBJ1-5	.	CATSMGTGNQPQHF	TGTGCCACCAGCATGGGCACGGGCAATCAGCCCCAGCATTTT
TRBV6-1	.	TRBJ1-6	TRBD1	CASREIPGQINSPLHF	TGTGCCAGCAGGGAAATACCGGGACAGATAAATTCACCCCTCCACTTT
TRBV7-3	once	TRBJ2-1	.	CASSPAGGGGPYNEQFF	TGTGCCAGCAGCCCCGCCGGGGGCGGGGGACCCTACAATGAGCAGTTCTTC
TRBV27	.	TRBJ1-2	TRBD1	CATSAGTGLLYGYTF	TGTGCCACCTCGGCCGGGACAGGGCTCCTCTATGGCTACACCTTC
TRBV29-1	.	TRBJ1-5	.	CSARGGRDQPQHF	TGCAGCGCCCGGGGGGGGAGGGATCAGCCCCAGCATTTT
TRBV3-1/TRBV3-2	.	TRBJ2-3	TRBD2	CASSQVDLAGFTDTQYF	TGTGCCAGCAGCCAAGTCGACTTAGCGGGATTCACAGATACGCAGTATTTT
TRBV19	.	TRBJ1-2	.	CAVLWTNGGYTF	TGTGCCGTTCTGTGGACTAACGGTGGCTACACCTTC
TRBV27	.	TRBJ2-5	.	CASGRDSQETQYF	TGTGCCAGCGGCCGGGACTCCCAAGAGACCCAGTACTTC